One and the same sample provided the 5 T cell receptor beta chains below, sequenced in a study of shared clonotypes between healthy human individuals. The repertoire was sequenced with immunoSEQ multiplex PCR; TCRdb's copy has only in-frame clones and lacks some. This table has more than 550,000 clones, under 95% appearing once. Naive CD8 cells lacked CD45RO and underwent positive selection for CCR7, leaving out terminally differentiated effector memory CD45RA+ cells. Sample: naive CD8+ T cells sorted from blood. These receptors were obtained from a man under 40 in good health.

V is TRBV7-6 and J is TRBJ2-2, with D possibly matching TRBD2 (6 bases). Germline CDR1 SGHVS, CDR2 FNYEAQ. V was cut by 6 bases and J by 1 base, with 15 bases left in between. This CDR3 has 16 amino acids. The CDR3 spells CASRELRDWNTGELFF. The CDR3, as DNA: TGTGCCAGCAGAGAACTCCGGGACTGGAACACCGGGGAGCTGTTTTTT.

The chain employs TRBV9 and TRBJ2-3, with D perhaps given as TRBD1 or TRBD2 (5 bases each). This CDR3 comprises 15 residues. V was cut by 5 bases and J by 0 bases, with 13 bases left in between. Germline V gives CDR1 SGDLS, CDR2 YYNGEE. The chain's CDR3 is CASSPGRASTDTQYF. The DNA of the CDR3 is TGTGCCAGCAGTCCGGGGCGGGCTAGCACAGATACGCAGTATTTT.

J is TRBJ2-3 and V is TRBV7-3; 9 nucleotides line up with TRBD2. With 1 base clipped from V and 6 bases from J, the junction kept 8 bases outside the gene matches. CDR1 is SGHTA, CDR2 FQGTGA, per germline. The CDR3 has 16 amino acids. CDR3 residues: CASSLNSAGGSDTQYF. Here the CDR3 DNA reads TGTGCCAGCAGCTTAAACTCGGCGGGAGGGTCGGATACGCAGTATTTT.

This rearrangement joins TRBV19 to TRBJ1-5, with D maybe TRBD1 (6 bases). V was shortened by 7 bases and J by 5 bases, with 21 bases between the two germline ends. The CDR3 sequence is 16 residues long. The V gene's germline CDR1 is LNHDA and CDR2 SQIVND (reference sequence). The CDR3 is CASTTGTTFQDQPQHF. Written as DNA, the CDR3 is TGTGCCAGTACCACAGGGACGACGTTCCAGGATCAGCCCCAGCATTTT.

Concerning this clone itself: The same CDR3 is also encoded by other DNA sequences in this sample. The chain uses TRBV19 and TRBJ1-1; 9 positions agree with TRBD1. This CDR3 is built from 13 residues. Germline V CDR1 and CDR2: LNHDA, SQIVND (reference sequence). Trimming removed 6 bases from V and 1 base from J; junction bases left unmatched: 0. CDR3: CASRTGGNTEAFF. CDR3 nucleotide sequence: TGTGCCAGTAGGACAGGGGGGAACACTGAAGCTTTCTTT. The complete variable domain, with remaining parts taken from reference TRBV19 and TRBJ1-1, reads DGGITQSPKYLFRKEGQNVTLSCEQNLNHDAMYWYRQDPGQGLRLIYYSQIVNDFQKGDIAEGYSVSREKKESFPLTVTSAQKNPTAFYLCASRTGGNTEAFFGQGTRLTVV.